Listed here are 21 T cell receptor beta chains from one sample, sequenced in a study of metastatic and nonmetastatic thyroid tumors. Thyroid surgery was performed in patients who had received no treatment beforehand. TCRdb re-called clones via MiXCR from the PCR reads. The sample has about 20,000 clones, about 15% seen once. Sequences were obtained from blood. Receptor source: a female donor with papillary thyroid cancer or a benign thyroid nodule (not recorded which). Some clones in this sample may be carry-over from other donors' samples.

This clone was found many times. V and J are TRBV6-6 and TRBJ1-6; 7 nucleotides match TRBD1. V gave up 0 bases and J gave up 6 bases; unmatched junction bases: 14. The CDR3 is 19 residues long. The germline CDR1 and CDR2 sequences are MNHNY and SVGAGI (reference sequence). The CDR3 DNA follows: TGTGCCAGCAGTTACTCCGCCGTGGGACAGCCACGGGGTAATTCACCCCTCCACTTT. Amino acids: CASSYSAVGQPRGNSPLHF.

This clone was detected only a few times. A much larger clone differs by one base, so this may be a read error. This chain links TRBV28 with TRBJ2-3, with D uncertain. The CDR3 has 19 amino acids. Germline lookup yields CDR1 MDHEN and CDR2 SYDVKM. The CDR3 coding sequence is TGTGCCGGCAGTTTATCCCTTAGCAGGCTTTTGGTGGGCACAGATACGCAGTATTTT. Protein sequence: CAGSLSLSRLLVGTDTQYF.

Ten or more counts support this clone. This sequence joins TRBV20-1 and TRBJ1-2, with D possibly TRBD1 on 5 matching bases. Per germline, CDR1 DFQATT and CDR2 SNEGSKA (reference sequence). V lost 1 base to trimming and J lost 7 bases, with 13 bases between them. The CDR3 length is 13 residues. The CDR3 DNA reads TGCAGTGCTAGAGTAGGTGGGGGTGGTGGCTACACCTTC. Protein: CSARVGGGGGYTF.

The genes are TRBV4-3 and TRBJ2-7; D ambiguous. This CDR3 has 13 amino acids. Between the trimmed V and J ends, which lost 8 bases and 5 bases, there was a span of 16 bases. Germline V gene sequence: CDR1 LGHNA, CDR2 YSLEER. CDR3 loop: CASGPGPTNEQYF. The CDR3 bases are TGCGCCAGCGGGCCGGGCCCTACCAACGAGCAGTACTTC.

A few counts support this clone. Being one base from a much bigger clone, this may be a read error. In nucleotides, the CDR3 is TGTGCCAGTAGCATTCAGGGACTCGCTGAAGCTTTCTTT. As protein: CASSIQGLAEAFF. The chain is built from TRBV19 and TRBJ1-1; a possible D gene is TRBD1 (5 bases). This CDR3 contains 13 residues. CDR1 and CDR2 from the germline V gene are LNHDA and SQIVND (reference sequence). V gave up 6 bases and J gave up 6 bases, with 14 bases separating them.

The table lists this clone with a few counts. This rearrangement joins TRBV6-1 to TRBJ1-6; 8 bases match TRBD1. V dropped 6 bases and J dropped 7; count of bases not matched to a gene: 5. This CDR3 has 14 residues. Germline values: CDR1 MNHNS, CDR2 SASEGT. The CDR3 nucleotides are TGTGCCAGCAGAGACGCAGGGGGCAATTCACCCCTCCACTTT. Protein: CASRDAGGNSPLHF.

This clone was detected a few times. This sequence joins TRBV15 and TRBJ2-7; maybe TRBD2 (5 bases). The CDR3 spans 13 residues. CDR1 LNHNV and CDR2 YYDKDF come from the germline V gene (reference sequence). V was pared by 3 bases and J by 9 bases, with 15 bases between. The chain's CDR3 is CATSSASMTLQYF. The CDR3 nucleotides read TGTGCCACCAGCAGTGCTAGCATGACGTTGCAGTACTTC.

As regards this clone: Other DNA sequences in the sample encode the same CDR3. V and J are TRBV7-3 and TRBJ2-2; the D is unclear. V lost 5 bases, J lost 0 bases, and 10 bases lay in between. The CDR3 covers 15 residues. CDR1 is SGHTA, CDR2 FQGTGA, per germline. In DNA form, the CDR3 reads TGTGCCAGCAGCCCCTCGAGCCCGAACACCGGGGAGCTGTTTTTT. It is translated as CASSPSSPNTGELFF.

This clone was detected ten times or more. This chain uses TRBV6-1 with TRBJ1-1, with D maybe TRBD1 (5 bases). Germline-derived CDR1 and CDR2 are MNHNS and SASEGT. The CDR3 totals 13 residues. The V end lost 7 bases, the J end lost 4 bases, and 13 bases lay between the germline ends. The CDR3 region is CASNFLGGTEAFF. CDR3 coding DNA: TGTGCCAGCAACTTCCTCGGGGGCACTGAAGCTTTCTTT.

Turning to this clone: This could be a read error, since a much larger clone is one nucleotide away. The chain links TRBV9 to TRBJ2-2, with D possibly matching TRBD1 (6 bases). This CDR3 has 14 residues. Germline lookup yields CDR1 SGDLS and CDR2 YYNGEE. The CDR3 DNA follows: TGTGCCAGCGGCGTACAGGGAGCGCCCGGGGAGCTGTTTTTT. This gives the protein CASGVQGAPGELFF.

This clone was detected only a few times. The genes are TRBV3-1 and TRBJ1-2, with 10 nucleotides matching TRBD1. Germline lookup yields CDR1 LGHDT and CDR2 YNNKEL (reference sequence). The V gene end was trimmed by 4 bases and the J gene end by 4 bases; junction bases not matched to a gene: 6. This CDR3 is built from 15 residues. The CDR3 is CASSRSRQGAYGYTF. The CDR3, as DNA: TGTGCCAGCAGCCGGTCTCGACAGGGGGCCTATGGCTACACCTTC.

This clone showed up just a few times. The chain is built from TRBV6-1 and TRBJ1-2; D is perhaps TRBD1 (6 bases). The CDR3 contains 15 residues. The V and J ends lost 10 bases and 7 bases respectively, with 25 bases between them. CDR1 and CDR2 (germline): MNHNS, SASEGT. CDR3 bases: TGTGCCACCCACCCGGAACAGGGTGAGTCTGGTGGCTACACCTTC. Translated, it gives CATHPEQGESGGYTF.

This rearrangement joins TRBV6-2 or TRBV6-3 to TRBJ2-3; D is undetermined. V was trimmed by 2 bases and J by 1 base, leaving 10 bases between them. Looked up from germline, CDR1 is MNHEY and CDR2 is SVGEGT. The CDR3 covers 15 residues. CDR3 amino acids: CASSYAALRTDTQYF. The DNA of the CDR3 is TGTGCCAGCAGTTACGCGGCCCTACGCACAGATACGCAGTATTTT.

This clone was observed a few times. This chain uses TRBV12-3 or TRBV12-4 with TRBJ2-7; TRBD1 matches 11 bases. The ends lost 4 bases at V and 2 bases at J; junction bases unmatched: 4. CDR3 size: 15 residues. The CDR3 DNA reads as TGTGCCAGCAGTTATCCGGGACAGGGGGCCTACGAGCAGTACTTC. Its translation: CASSYPGQGAYEQYF.

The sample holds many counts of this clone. CDR3 sequence: CSARFMGTPGYEQYF. The CDR3 nucleotides are TGCAGTGCTAGATTTATGGGGACTCCAGGGTACGAGCAGTACTTC. The chain uses TRBV20-1 and TRBJ2-7, with a tentative D call TRBD2 (6 bases). This CDR3 comprises 15 residues. Germline CDR1 DFQATT, CDR2 SNEGSKA (reference sequence). Trimming took off 2 bases at V and 4 bases at J, with 18 bases between the two ends.

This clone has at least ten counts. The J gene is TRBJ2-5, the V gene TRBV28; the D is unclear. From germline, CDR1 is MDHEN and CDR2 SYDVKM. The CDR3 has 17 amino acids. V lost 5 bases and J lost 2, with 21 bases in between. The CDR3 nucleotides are TGTGCCAGCAGTACCGAGTTAGGGCAGGAGATTCAAGAGACCCAGTACTTC. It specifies CASSTELGQEIQETQYF.

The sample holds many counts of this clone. This CDR3 reads CASRGDGEAFF. DNA of the CDR3: TGTGCCAGCAGGGGGGACGGTGAAGCTTTCTTT. The V call is TRBV2, the J call TRBJ1-1; a weak D match, TRBD1 (5 bases). This CDR3 has 11 residues. The germline V and J ends were trimmed by 6 bases and 7 bases, with 9 bases remaining between them. Germline CDR1 and CDR2: SNHLY and FYNNEI. Supplemented by reference TRBV2 and TRBJ1-1, the full variable domain reads EPEVTQTPSHQVTQMGQEVILRCVPISNHLYFYWYRQILGQKVEFLVSFYNNEISEKSEIFDDQFSVERPDGSNFTLKIRSTKLEDSAMYFCASRGDGEAFFGQGTRLTVV.

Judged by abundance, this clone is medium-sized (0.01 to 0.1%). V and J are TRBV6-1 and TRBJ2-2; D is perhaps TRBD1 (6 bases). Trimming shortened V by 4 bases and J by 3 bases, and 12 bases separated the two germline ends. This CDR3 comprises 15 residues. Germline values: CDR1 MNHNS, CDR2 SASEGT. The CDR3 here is CASSVKTGDTGELFF. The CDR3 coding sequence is TGTGCCAGCAGTGTAAAGACAGGAGACACCGGGGAGCTGTTTTTT.

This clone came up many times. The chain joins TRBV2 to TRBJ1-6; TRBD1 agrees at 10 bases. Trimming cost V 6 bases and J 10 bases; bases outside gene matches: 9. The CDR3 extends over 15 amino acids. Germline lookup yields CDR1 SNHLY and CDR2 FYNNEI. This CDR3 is CASRPGGQGFSPLHF. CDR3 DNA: TGTGCCAGCAGACCTGGGGGACAGGGGTTCTCACCCCTCCACTTT.

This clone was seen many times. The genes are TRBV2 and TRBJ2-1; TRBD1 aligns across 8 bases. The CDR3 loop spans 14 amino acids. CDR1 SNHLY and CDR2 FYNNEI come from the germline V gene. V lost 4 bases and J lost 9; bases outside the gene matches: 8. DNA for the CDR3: TGTGCCAGCAGTGTCCAGGGGGCCAATGGTGAGCAGTTCTTC. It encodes CASSVQGANGEQFF.

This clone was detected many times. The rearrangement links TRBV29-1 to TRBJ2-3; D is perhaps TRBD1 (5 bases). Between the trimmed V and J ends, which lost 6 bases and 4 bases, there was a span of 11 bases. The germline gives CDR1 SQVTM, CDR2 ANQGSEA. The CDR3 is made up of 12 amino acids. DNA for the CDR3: TGCAGCGTGGACATCGTGGCAGATACGCAGTATTTT. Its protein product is CSVDIVADTQYF.